The 2 T cell receptor beta chains in this list originate from one sample, sequenced in a study of OX40 agonist ivuxolimab in advanced cancers. Clones were read by immunoSEQ multiplex PCR, and TCRdb kept only the in-frame ones, dropping some. The sample contains over 150,000 clones, 85% to 95% of which appear only once. The sample consisted of CD4+ or CD8+ T cells sorted from blood, taken in a trial of the OX40 agonist ivuxolimab. Receptors originate from an adult with an advanced solid tumor such as melanoma, head and neck, liver or kidney cancer.

This chain links TRBV28 with TRBJ1-5; 8 bases are a match to TRBD1. CDR3 length: 16 amino acids. The germline V gene has CDR1 MDHEN and CDR2 SYDVKM. V lost 6 bases and J lost 7; bases outside the gene matches: 14. The CDR3 region has the DNA TGTGCCAGCAGCCTAACCCCAGGGGGCGAATGGCAGCCCCAGCATTTT. Translation gives CASSLTPGGEWQPQHF.

The CDR3 DNA reads TGTGCCAGCAGTTTGTGGGACAGCGGTAGGTCGGGCGAGCAGTACTTC. Protein: CASSLWDSGRSGEQYF. The chain combines TRBV28 with TRBJ2-7; 7 bases are a match to TRBD1. After removal of 3 bases from V and 6 bases from J, the junction contained 14 bases not matched to a gene. The CDR3 runs 16 residues. The germline gives CDR1 MDHEN, CDR2 SYDVKM.